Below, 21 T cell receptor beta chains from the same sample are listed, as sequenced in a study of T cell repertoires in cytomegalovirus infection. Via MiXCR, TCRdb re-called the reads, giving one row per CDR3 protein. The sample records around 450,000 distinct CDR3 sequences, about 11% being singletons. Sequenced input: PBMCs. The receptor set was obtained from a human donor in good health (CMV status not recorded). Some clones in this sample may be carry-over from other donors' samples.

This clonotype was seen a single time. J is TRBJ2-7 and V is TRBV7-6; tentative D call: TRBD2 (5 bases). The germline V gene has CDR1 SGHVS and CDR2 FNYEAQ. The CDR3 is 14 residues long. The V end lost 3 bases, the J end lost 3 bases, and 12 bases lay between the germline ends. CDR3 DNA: TGTGCCAGCAGCTTTCCCGGTGAGGGCTACGAGCAGTACTTC. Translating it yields CASSFPGEGYEQYF.

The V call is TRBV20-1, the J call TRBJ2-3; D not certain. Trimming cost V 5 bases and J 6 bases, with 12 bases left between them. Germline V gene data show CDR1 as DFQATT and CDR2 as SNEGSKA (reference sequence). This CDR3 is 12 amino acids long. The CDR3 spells CSAPRSGDTQYF. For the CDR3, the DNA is TGCAGTGCTCCACGGTCCGGGGATACGCAGTATTTT.

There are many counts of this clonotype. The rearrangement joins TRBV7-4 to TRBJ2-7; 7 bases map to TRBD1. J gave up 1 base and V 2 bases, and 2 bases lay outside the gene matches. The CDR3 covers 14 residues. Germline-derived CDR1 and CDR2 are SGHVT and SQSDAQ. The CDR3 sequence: CASSLKDRSYEQYF. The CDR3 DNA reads TGTGCCAGCAGCTTAAAGGACAGGTCCTACGAGCAGTACTTC.

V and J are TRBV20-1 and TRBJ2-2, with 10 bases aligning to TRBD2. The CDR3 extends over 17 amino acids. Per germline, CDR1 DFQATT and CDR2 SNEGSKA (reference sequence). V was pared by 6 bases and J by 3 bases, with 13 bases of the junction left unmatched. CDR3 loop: CSALPSGGPWDTGELFF. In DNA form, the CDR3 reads TGCAGTGCCCTTCCTAGCGGGGGCCCGTGGGACACCGGGGAGCTGTTTTTT.

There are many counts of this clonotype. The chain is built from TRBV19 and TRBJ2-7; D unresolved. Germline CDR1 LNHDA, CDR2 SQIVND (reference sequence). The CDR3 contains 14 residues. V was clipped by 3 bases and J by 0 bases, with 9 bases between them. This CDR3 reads CASSMQRTSYEQYF. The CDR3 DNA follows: TGTGCCAGTAGTATGCAAAGGACCTCCTACGAGCAGTACTTC.

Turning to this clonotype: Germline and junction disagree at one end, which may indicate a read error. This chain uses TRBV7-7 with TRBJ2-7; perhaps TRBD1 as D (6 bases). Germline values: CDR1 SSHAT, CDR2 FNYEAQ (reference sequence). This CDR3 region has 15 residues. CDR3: CASSLERGYWYEQYF. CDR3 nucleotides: TGTGCTAGCAGCTTAGAGAGGGGGTATTGGTACGAGCAGTACTTC.

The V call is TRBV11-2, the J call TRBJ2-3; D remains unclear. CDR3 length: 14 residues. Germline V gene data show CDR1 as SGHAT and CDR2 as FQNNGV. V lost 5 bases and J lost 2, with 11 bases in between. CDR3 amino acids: CASSRGRVTDTQYF. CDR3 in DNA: TGTGCCAGCAGCCGCGGTAGGGTCACAGATACGCAGTATTTT.

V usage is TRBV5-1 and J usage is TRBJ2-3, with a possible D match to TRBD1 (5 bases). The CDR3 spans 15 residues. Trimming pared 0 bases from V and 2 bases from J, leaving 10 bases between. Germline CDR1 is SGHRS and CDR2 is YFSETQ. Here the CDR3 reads CASSLGQQNTDTQYF. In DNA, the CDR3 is TGCGCCAGCAGCTTGGGACAGCAGAACACAGATACGCAGTATTTT.

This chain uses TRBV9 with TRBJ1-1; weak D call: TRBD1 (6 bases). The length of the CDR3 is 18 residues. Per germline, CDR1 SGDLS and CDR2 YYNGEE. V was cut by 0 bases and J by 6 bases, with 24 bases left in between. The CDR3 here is CASSVGAGEGLESAEAFF. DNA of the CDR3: TGTGCCAGCAGCGTAGGGGCAGGGGAAGGGCTGGAGAGCGCTGAAGCTTTCTTT.

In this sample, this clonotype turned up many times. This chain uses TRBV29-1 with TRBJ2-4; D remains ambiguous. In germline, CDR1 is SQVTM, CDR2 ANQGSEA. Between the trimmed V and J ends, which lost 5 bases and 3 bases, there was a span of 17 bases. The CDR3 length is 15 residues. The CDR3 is CSVRVPAFGKNIQYF. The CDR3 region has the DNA TGCAGCGTTAGGGTCCCCGCGTTTGGCAAAAACATTCAGTACTTC.

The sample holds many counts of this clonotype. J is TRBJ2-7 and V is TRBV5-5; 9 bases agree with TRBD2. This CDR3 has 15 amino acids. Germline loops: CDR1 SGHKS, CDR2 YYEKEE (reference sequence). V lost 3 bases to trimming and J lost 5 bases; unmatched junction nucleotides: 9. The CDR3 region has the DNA TGTGCCAGCAGCTACCTGCGGGGGGGCCACCACGAGCAGTACTTC. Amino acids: CASSYLRGGHHEQYF.

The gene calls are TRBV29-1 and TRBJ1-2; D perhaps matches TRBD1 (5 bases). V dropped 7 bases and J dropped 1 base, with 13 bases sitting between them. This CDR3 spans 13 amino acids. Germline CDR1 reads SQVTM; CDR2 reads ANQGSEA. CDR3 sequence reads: CSGLDSLNYGYTF. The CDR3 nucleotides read TGCAGCGGGCTCGACAGTCTTAACTATGGCTACACCTTC. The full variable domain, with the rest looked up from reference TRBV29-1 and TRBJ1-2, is SAVISQKPSRDICQRGTSLTIQCQVDSQVTMMFWYRQQPGQSLTLIATANQGSEATYESGFVIDKFPISRPNLTFSTLTVSNMSPEDSSIYLCSGLDSLNYGYTFGSGTRLTVV.

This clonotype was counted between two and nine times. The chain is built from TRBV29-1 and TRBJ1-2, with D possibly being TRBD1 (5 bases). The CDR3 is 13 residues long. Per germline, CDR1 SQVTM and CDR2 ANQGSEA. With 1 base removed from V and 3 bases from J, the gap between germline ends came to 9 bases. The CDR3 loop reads CSVEGRVDYGYTF. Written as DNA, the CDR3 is TGCAGCGTTGAAGGCAGGGTGGACTATGGCTACACCTTC. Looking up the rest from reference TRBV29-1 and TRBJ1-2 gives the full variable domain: SAVISQKPSRDICQRGTSLTIQCQVDSQVTMMFWYRQQPGQSLTLIATANQGSEATYESGFVIDKFPISRPNLTFSTLTVSNMSPEDSSIYLCSVEGRVDYGYTFGSGTRLTVV.

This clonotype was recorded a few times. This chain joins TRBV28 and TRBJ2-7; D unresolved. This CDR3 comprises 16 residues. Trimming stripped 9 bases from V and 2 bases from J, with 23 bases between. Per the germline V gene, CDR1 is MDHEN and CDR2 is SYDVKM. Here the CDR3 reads CASTSPPTTVAYEQYF. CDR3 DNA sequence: TGTGCCAGTACAAGCCCCCCAACGACGGTTGCCTACGAGCAGTACTTC.

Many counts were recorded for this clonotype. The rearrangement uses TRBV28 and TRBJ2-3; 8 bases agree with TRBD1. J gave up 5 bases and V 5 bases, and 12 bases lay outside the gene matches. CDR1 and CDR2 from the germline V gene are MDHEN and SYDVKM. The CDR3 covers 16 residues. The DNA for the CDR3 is TGTGCCAGCAGTATCCAACCTCCAGGGGGCCGAGATACGCAGTATTTT. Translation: CASSIQPPGGRDTQYF.

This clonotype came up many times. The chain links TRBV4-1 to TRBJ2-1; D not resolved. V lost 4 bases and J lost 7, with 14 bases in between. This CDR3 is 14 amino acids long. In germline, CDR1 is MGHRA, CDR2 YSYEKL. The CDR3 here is CASSRVEGRNEQFF. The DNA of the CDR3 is TGCGCCAGCAGCCGGGTAGAAGGTCGGAATGAGCAGTTCTTC.

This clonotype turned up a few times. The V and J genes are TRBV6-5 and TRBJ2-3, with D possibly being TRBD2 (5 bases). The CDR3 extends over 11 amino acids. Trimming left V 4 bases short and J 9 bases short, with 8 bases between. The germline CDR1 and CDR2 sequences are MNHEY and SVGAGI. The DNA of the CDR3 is TGTGCCAGCAGTTCGGGATACACGCAGTATTTT. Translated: CASSSGYTQYF.

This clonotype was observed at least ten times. The CDR3 DNA is TGTGCCAGCTCCCCTAGCTGGGTCAATGAGCAGTTCTTC. It translates to CASSPSWVNEQFF. The V gene is TRBV7-3, the J gene TRBJ2-1; D might be TRBD2 (5 bases). There are 13 residues in the CDR3. Trimming stripped 8 bases from V and 6 bases from J, with 14 bases between. Germline lookup yields CDR1 SGHTA and CDR2 FQGTGA. Variable domain in full (rest from reference TRBV7-3 and TRBJ2-1): GAGVSQTPSNKVTEKGKYVELRCDPISGHTALYWYRQSLGQGPEFLIYFQGTGAADDSGLPNDRFFAVRPEGSVSTLKIQRTERGDSAVYLCASSPSWVNEQFFGPGTRLTVL.

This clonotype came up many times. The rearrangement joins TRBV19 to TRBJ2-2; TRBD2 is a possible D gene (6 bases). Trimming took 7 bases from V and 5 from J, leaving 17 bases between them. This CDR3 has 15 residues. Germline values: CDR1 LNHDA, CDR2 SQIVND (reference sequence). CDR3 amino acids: CASTRGLSTTGELFF. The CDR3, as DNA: TGTGCCAGTACCCGGGGACTCAGCACAACCGGGGAGCTGTTTTTT. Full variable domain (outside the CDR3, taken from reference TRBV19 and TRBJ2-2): DGGITQSPKYLFRKEGQNVTLSCEQNLNHDAMYWYRQDPGQGLRLIYYSQIVNDFQKGDIAEGYSVSREKKESFPLTVTSAQKNPTAFYLCASTRGLSTTGELFFGEGSRLTVL.

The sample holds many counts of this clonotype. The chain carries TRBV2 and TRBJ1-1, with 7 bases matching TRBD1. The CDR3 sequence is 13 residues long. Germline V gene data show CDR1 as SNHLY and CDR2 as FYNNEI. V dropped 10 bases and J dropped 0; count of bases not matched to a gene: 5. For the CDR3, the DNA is TGTGCCAACAGGGACAGCATGAACACTGAAGCTTTCTTT. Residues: CANRDSMNTEAFF.

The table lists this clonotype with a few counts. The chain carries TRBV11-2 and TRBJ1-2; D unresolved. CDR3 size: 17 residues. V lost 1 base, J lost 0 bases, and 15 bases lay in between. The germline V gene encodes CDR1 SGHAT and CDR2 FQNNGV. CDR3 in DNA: TGTGCCAGCAGCTTAGGTTGGAGGCTCGCCCCTAACTATGGCTACACCTTC. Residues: CASSLGWRLAPNYGYTF.